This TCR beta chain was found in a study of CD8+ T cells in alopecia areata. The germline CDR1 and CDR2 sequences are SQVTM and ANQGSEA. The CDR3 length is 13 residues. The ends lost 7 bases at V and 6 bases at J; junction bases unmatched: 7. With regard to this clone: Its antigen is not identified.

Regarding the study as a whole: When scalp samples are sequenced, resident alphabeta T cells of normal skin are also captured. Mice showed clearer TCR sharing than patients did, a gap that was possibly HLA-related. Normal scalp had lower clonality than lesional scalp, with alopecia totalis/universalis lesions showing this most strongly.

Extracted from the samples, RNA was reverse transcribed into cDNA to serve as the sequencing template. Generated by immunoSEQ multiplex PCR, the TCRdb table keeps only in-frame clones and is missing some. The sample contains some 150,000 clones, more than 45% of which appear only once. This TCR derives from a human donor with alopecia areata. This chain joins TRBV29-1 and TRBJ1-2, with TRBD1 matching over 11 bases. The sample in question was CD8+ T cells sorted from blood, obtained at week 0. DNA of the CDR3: TGCAGCGCAGTGGGACAGGGGGGCGATGGCTACACCTTC. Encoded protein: CSAVGQGGDGYTF. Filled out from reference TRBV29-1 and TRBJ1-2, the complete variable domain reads SAVISQKPSRDICQRGTSLTIQCQVDSQVTMMFWYRQQPGQSLTLIATANQGSEATYESGFVIDKFPISRPNLTFSTLTVSNMSPEDSSIYLCSAVGQGGDGYTFGSGTRLTVV.